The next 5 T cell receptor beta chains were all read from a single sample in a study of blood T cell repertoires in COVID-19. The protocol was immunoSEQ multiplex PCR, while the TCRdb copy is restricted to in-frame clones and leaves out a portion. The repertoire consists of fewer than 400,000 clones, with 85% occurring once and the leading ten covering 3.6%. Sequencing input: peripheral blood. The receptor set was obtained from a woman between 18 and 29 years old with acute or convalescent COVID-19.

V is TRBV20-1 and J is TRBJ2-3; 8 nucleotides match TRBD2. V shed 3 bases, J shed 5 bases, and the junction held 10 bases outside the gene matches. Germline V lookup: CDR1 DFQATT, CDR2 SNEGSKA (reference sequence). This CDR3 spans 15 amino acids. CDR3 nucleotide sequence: TGCAGTGCTAGTCGAGGGAGCGGGAGTGTAGATACGCAGTATTTT. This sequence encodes CSASRGSGSVDTQYF.

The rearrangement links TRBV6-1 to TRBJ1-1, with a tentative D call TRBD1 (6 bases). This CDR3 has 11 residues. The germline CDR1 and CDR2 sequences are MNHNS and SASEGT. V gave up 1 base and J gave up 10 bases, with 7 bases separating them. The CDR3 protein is CASSEGRGAFF. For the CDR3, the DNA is TGTGCCAGCAGTGAAGGCAGGGGAGCTTTCTTT.

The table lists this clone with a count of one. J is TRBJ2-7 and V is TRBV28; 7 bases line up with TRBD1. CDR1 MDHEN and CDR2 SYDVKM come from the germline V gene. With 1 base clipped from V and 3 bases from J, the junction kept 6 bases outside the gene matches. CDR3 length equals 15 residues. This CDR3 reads CASSLSDRSGYEQYF. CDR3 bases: TGTGCCAGCAGTTTATCGGACAGGTCGGGCTACGAGCAGTACTTC.

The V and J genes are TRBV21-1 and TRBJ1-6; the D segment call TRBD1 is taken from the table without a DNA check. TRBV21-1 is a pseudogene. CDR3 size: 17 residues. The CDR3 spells CASSSGQGKSYNSPLHF. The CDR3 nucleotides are TGTGCCAGCAGCTCCGGACAGGGCAAGTCCTATAATTCACCCCTCCACTTT.

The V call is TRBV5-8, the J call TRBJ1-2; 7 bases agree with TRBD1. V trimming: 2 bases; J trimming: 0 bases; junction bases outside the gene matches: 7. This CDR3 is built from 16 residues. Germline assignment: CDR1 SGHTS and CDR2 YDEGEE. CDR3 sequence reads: CASSLDGTAANYGYTF. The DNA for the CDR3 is TGTGCCAGCAGCTTAGATGGGACAGCAGCTAACTATGGCTACACCTTC.